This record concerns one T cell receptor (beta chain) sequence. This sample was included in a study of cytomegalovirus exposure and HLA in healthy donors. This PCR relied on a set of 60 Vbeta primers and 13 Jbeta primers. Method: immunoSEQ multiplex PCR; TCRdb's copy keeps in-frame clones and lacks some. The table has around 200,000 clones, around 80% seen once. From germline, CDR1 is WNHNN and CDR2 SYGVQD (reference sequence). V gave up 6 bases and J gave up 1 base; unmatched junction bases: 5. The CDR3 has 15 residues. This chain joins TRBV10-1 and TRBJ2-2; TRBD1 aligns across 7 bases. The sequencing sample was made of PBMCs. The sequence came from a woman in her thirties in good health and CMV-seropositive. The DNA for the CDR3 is TGCGCCAGCAGAGCCGGGACAGAGAACACCGGGGAGCTGTTTTTT. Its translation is CASRAGTENTGELFF.